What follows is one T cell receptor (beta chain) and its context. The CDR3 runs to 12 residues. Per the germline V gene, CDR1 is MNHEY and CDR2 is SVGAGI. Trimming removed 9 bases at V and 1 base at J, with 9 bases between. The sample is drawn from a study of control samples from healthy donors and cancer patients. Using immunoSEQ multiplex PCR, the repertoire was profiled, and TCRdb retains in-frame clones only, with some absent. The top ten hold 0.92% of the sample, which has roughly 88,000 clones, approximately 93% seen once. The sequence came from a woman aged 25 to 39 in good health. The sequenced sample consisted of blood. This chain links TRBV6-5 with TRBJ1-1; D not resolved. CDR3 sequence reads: CASIWGNTEAFF. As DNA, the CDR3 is TGTGCCAGTATATGGGGGAACACTGAAGCTTTCTTT.